The next 13 T cell receptor beta chains were all read from a single sample in a study of OX40 agonist ivuxolimab in advanced cancers. Generated by immunoSEQ multiplex PCR, the TCRdb table keeps only in-frame clones and is missing some. Of 95,000 to 150,000 clones listed, around 93% were seen once; the top ten hold more than 0.15%. The sample in question was CD4+ or CD8+ T cells sorted from blood, obtained in a trial of the OX40 agonist ivuxolimab. The source is an adult with an advanced solid tumor such as melanoma, head and neck, liver or kidney cancer.

The V call is TRBV7-3, the J call TRBJ2-3; no firm D call. The CDR3 is 13 amino acids. V was clipped by 5 bases and J by 5 bases, with 11 bases between them. Per the germline V gene, CDR1 is SGHTA and CDR2 is FQGTGA. The CDR3 bases are TGTGCCAGCAGCCCGTCCAGAGGAGATACGCAGTATTTT. Translation: CASSPSRGDTQYF.

This chain links TRBV7-2 with TRBJ2-2, with 7 bases that match TRBD2. This CDR3 is 13 amino acids long. Germline V gives CDR1 SGHTA, CDR2 FQGNSA. Trimming removed 3 bases from V and 5 bases from J; junction bases left unmatched: 0. The CDR3 region is CASSLGGTGELFF. The CDR3 DNA reads as TGTGCCAGCAGCTTGGGGGGGACCGGGGAGCTGTTTTTT.

The chain carries TRBV7-9 and TRBJ2-5, with D perhaps matching TRBD2 (7 bases). The CDR3 is 18 amino acids. CDR1 is SEHNR, CDR2 FQNEAQ, per germline (reference sequence). With 1 base removed from V and 5 bases from J, the gap between germline ends came to 23 bases. The CDR3 bases are TGTGCCAGCAGCTTAGGGAGGGGGGGGGAAATTGCTGAGGAGACCCAGTACTTC. It translates to CASSLGRGGEIAEETQYF.

This chain joins TRBV11-2 and TRBJ2-4; 7 bases match TRBD1. This CDR3 contains 15 residues. CDR1 SGHAT and CDR2 FQNNGV come from the germline V gene. V shed 2 bases and J 6 bases; nucleotides not matched to a gene: 7. For the CDR3, the DNA is TGTGCCAGCAGCTTAACAAAGGGGGCGTTAAACATTCAGTACTTC. Protein sequence: CASSLTKGALNIQYF.

V gene TRBV19 combines with J gene TRBJ1-1; maybe TRBD1 (6 bases). The CDR3 contains 15 residues. The germline V and J ends were trimmed by 1 base and 5 bases, with 14 bases remaining between them. Germline CDR1 is LNHDA and CDR2 is SQIVND (reference sequence). The CDR3 protein is CASSIVNRVGTEAFF. CDR3 in DNA: TGTGCCAGTAGTATAGTAAACAGGGTGGGGACTGAAGCTTTCTTT. The whole variable domain, filled in from reference TRBV19 and TRBJ1-1, reads DGGITQSPKYLFRKEGQNVTLSCEQNLNHDAMYWYRQDPGQGLRLIYYSQIVNDFQKGDIAEGYSVSREKKESFPLTVTSAQKNPTAFYLCASSIVNRVGTEAFFGQGTRLTVV.

CDR3 sequence reads: CASSRQGYGQPQHF. The CDR3 nucleotides are TGTGCCAGTAGTAGACAGGGGTACGGACAGCCCCAGCATTTT. The chain couples TRBV19 to TRBJ1-5, with TRBD1 matching 8 bases. The CDR3 totals 14 residues. Germline-derived CDR1 and CDR2 are LNHDA and SQIVND (reference sequence). The junction had 6 bases not matched to a gene; V was cut back by 4 bases and J by 7 bases.

V is TRBV6-5 and J is TRBJ1-6, with D tentatively TRBD1 (6 bases). V was clipped by 3 bases and J by 5 bases, with 11 bases between them. Germline assignment: CDR1 MNHEY and CDR2 SVGAGI. The CDR3 sequence is 15 residues long. The CDR3 reads CASSYGQTNNSPLHF. CDR3 in DNA: TGTGCCAGCAGTTATGGACAGACTAATAATTCACCCCTCCACTTT.

As to this clone: One junction end disagrees with the germline gene, perhaps due to a read error. This chain connects TRBV4-1 to TRBJ1-4, with no clear D. Germline loops: CDR1 MGHRA, CDR2 YSYEKL. CDR3 length: 13 residues. The CDR3 DNA follows: TGCGCCAGCAGCCAAGGGATACCGGGAAAAACTGTTTTT. Protein sequence: CASSQGIPGKTVF.

V is TRBV6-5 and J is TRBJ1-6; 8 bases line up with TRBD1. Germline V lookup: CDR1 MNHEY, CDR2 SVGAGI. The CDR3 sequence is 16 residues long. The V gene end was trimmed by 0 bases and the J gene end by 7 bases; junction bases not matched to a gene: 5. The CDR3 DNA sequence: TGTGCCAGCAGTTACTCGAGACAGGGGAAAAATTCACCCCTCCACTTT. This translates into CASSYSRQGKNSPLHF.

The chain links TRBV27 to TRBJ1-5, with 7 bases that match TRBD1. V was pared by 5 bases and J by 2 bases, with 6 bases of the junction left unmatched. This CDR3 comprises 15 residues. Germline V gene data show CDR1 as MNHEY and CDR2 as SMNVEV (reference sequence). As DNA, the CDR3 is TGTGCCAGCAGTCTACGACAGGGACGCAATCAGCCCCAGCATTTT. Protein sequence: CASSLRQGRNQPQHF.

The J gene is TRBJ1-6, the V gene TRBV28; D is unresolved. The CDR3 has 12 residues. V was cut by 11 bases and J by 7 bases, with 12 bases left in between. Germline CDR1 MDHEN, CDR2 SYDVKM. The CDR3 here is CALSQLNSPLHF. CDR3 sequence (DNA): TGTGCCTTGTCGCAGTTAAATTCACCCCTCCACTTT.

The rearrangement links TRBV7-3 to TRBJ2-2, with TRBD1 matching over 7 bases. V was pared by 7 bases and J by 2 bases, with 7 bases of the junction left unmatched. The length of the CDR3 is 15 residues. Germline loops: CDR1 SGHTA, CDR2 FQGTGA. CDR3 loop: CASTFTGANTGELFF. The CDR3 DNA reads TGTGCCAGCACCTTCACAGGGGCCAACACCGGGGAGCTGTTTTTT.

The chain uses TRBV11-2 and TRBJ1-2; D is ambiguous. This CDR3 comprises 14 residues. Germline values: CDR1 SGHAT, CDR2 FQNNGV. Deletions cut 3 bases from V and 5 bases from J, with 13 bases between. Written as DNA, the CDR3 is TGTGCCAGCAGCTTCCCGCAGGAACCATATGGCTACACCTTC. Protein sequence: CASSFPQEPYGYTF.